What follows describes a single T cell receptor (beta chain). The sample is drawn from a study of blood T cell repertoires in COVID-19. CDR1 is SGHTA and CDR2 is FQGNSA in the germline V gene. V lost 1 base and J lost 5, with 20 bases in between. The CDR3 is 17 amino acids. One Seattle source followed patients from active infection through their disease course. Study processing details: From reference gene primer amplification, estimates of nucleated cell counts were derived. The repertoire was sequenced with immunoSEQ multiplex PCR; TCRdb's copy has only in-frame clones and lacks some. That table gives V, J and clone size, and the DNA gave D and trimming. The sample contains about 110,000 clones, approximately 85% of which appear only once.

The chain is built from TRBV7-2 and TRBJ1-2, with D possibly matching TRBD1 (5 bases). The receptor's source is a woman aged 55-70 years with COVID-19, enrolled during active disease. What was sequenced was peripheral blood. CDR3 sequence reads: CASSLGGQITLLYGYTF. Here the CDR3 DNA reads TGTGCCAGCAGCTTAGGGGGCCAGATCACCCTTCTATATGGCTACACCTTC.